This paragraph reports one T cell receptor beta chain. What it recognizes is unknown. The sample is drawn from a study of blood T cells in healthy people across ages. Whole-study results and caveats: Across the age range, TCR beta diversity per million T cells fell in a roughly linear way. PBMCs left unsorted prevented a conclusive naive versus antigen-experienced comparison.

Then a second PCR, running roughly 6 to 11 cycles, was carried out with a sample-barcoded 5' primer and a J-beta primer mix. Every sample gave at least 2.5 million paired-end reads containing CDR3. TCRdb ran MiXCR on the 5' RACE reads and lists one entry per CDR3 protein. The top ten hold under 5% of the sample, which has about 1.5 million distinct CDR3 sequences, about 42% seen once. The V and J ends lost 4 bases and 3 bases respectively, with 19 bases between them. The germline V gene encodes CDR1 SGHTA and CDR2 FQGNSA. The CDR3 is 17 residues long. The gene calls are TRBV7-2 and TRBJ1-3, with D uncertain. Sequencing used blood. The clonotype was recovered from a woman between 18 and 29 years old in good health. Here the CDR3 DNA reads TGTGCCAGCAGCTCCCCGGTGTTGGCGGACGTTGGAAACACCATATATTTT. This encodes CASSSPVLADVGNTIYF.